A single sample is the source of the 30 T cell receptor beta chains below, sequenced in a study of blood T cells in healthy people across ages. Combining a sample-barcoded 5' primer with a J-beta primer mix, a second PCR ran for 7 to 11 cycles. MiXCR, run by TCRdb on the 5' RACE reads, gives a single entry per CDR3 protein. In the table there are approximately 1.5 million distinct CDR3 sequences, around 35% of which are singletons. Material: blood. The receptors stem from a woman aged 25 to 39 in good health.

This clonotype was counted between two and nine times. The V and J genes are TRBV3-1 and TRBJ2-5; TRBD1 matches at 9 bases. The CDR3 consists of 15 residues. Germline V CDR1 and CDR2: LGHDT, YNNKEL (reference sequence). V trimming: 4 bases; J trimming: 11 bases; junction bases outside the gene matches: 14. CDR3 in amino acids: CASSLQTGGLVEQYF. CDR3 coding DNA: TGTGCCAGCAGCCTCCAGACAGGGGGACTGGTGGAACAGTACTTC.

This chain uses TRBV9 with TRBJ2-3; 7 positions match TRBD2. The CDR3 is 15 residues long. Germline trimming cut 0 bases from V and 14 bases from J; bases unmatched to any gene: 15. The germline V gene has CDR1 SGDLS and CDR2 YYNGEE. The CDR3 region has the DNA TGTGCCAGCAGCGTAGGTTGGGGGGGGGAAACACTAGCGTATTTT. This encodes CASSVGWGGETLAYF.

This chain links TRBV3-1 with TRBJ1-3, with D unclear. V lost 3 bases and J lost 1, with 25 bases in between. Germline-derived CDR1 and CDR2 are LGHDT and YNNKEL (reference sequence). The CDR3 is made up of 20 amino acids. The DNA for the CDR3 is TGTGCCAGCAGCCAGGCCGTAGGAGCGGATTTGTTAGGTTCTGGAAACACCATATATTTT. It yields the protein CASSQAVGADLLGSGNTIYF.

This clonotype came up many times. The chain combines TRBV4-2 with TRBJ2-1; 11 bases are shared with TRBD2. With 4 bases clipped from V and 7 bases from J, the junction kept 3 bases outside the gene matches. The CDR3 has 14 amino acids. Germline lookup yields CDR1 LGHNA and CDR2 YNFKEQ. The CDR3 DNA reads TGTGCCAGCAGCCCTCCTAGCGGGGGGAATGAGCAGTTCTTC. Translating it yields CASSPPSGGNEQFF.

As to this clonotype: The junction shows a germline mismatch at one end, possibly a read error. The rearrangement links TRBV20-1 to TRBJ2-7, with D perhaps matching TRBD1 (6 bases). CDR1 is DFQATT and CDR2 is SNEGSKA in the germline V gene (reference sequence). The CDR3 extends over 16 amino acids. This chain's CDR3 is CSARGRGQRSPYEQYF. The CDR3 DNA reads as TGCAGTGCTAGAGGCCGAGGACAGAGAAGCCCCTACGAACAGTACTTC.

Regarding this clonotype: The junction differs from germline at one of its ends, possibly a read error. J is TRBJ2-3 and V is TRBV12-3 or TRBV12-4, with no clear D. CDR3 length: 12 residues. CDR3 bases: TGTGCCAGCAGTTTGTGGCCAGATGCGCAGTATTTT. Protein sequence: CASSLWPDAQYF.

The chain employs TRBV7-8 and TRBJ2-1, with no clear D. This CDR3 region has 14 residues. Germline loops: CDR1 SGHVS, CDR2 FQNEAQ. Trimming removed 5 bases from V and 5 bases from J, with 13 bases in between. The CDR3 DNA follows: TGTGCCAGCAGCCTCCCGTACAGAAACAATGAGCAGTTCTTC. The encoded protein is CASSLPYRNNEQFF.

This chain connects TRBV15 to TRBJ1-4, with D unclear. The ends were cut back, 0 bases at V and 8 bases at J, with 13 bases in the middle. Germline values: CDR1 LNHNV, CDR2 YYDKDF (reference sequence). The CDR3 is 15 residues long. The CDR3 sequence: CATSREEGLKEKLFF. The CDR3 DNA reads as TGTGCCACCAGCAGAGAAGAGGGATTGAAGGAAAAACTGTTTTTT.

The chain employs TRBV11-2 and TRBJ2-3; TRBD2 matches 10 bases. Germline CDR1 reads SGHAT; CDR2 reads FQNNGV. Trimming removed 5 bases from V and 3 bases from J; junction bases left unmatched: 8. The CDR3 is 16 amino acids. The CDR3, as DNA: TGTGCCAGCAGCCCACTAGCGGGGAGTGTGACAGATACGCAGTATTTT. Translated: CASSPLAGSVTDTQYF.

This clonotype was recorded a few times. The V and J genes are TRBV3-1 and TRBJ2-7, with D possibly called TRBD1 or TRBD2 (5 bases each). Germline values: CDR1 LGHDT, CDR2 YNNKEL (reference sequence). The CDR3 loop spans 14 amino acids. Trimming shortened V by 1 base and J by 6 bases, and 13 bases separated the two germline ends. CDR3 nucleotides: TGTGCCAGCAGCCAAGGGGGAGCAGGGTCCGAGCAGTACTTC. It encodes CASSQGGAGSEQYF.

The chain has TRBV12-3 or TRBV12-4 and TRBJ1-1; the D is unclear. The CDR3 is 14 residues long. V was trimmed by 3 bases and J by 5 bases, leaving 13 bases between them. In DNA, the CDR3 is TGTGCCAGCAGTTTCTTAAATAAGGGAACTGAAGCTTTCTTT. Its protein product is CASSFLNKGTEAFF.

This clonotype appeared many times. This chain uses TRBV29-1 with TRBJ1-1; TRBD1 matches 7 bases. The ends lost 2 bases at V and 0 bases at J; junction bases unmatched: 6. From germline, CDR1 is SQVTM and CDR2 ANQGSEA. The CDR3 covers 15 residues. For the CDR3, the DNA is TGCAGCGTTGAACTGCCCGGGACAGTGAACACTGAAGCTTTCTTT. This sequence encodes CSVELPGTVNTEAFF.

There are a few counts of this clonotype. V usage is TRBV7-9 and J usage is TRBJ2-6, with TRBD1 matching over 7 bases. CDR3 length: 17 residues. The J segment lost 1 base and the V segment lost 5 bases, leaving 8 bases of the junction unmatched. Germline assignment: CDR1 SEHNR and CDR2 FQNEAQ (reference sequence). The CDR3 sequence: CASSPDRVRSGANVLTF. CDR3 bases: TGTGCCAGCAGCCCAGACAGGGTCCGGTCTGGGGCCAACGTCCTGACTTTC.

This clonotype was counted a few times. This rearrangement joins TRBV29-1 to TRBJ1-2; unclear D gene. From germline, CDR1 is SQVTM and CDR2 ANQGSEA. Trimming took off 4 bases at V and 8 bases at J, with 20 bases between the two ends. This CDR3 comprises 14 residues. CDR3 DNA sequence: TGCAGCGTTGGGGTGGAGGCGGGATCCTACGGCTACACCTTC. Its translation is CSVGVEAGSYGYTF. Full variable domain (outside the CDR3, taken from reference TRBV29-1 and TRBJ1-2): SAVISQKPSRDICQRGTSLTIQCQVDSQVTMMFWYRQQPGQSLTLIATANQGSEATYESGFVIDKFPISRPNLTFSTLTVSNMSPEDSSIYLCSVGVEAGSYGYTFGSGTRLTVV.

This chain joins TRBV29-1 and TRBJ1-1; 7 bases fit TRBD1. The germline gives CDR1 SQVTM, CDR2 ANQGSEA. The V and J ends lost 7 bases and 1 base, in that order; junction bases with no gene match: 12. This CDR3 spans 15 amino acids. The CDR3: CSAGHATGTNTEAFF. In nucleotides, the CDR3 is TGCAGCGCGGGCCACGCGACAGGGACGAACACTGAAGCTTTCTTT. Based on the CDR3 plus reference TRBV29-1 and TRBJ1-1, the full variable domain is SAVISQKPSRDICQRGTSLTIQCQVDSQVTMMFWYRQQPGQSLTLIATANQGSEATYESGFVIDKFPISRPNLTFSTLTVSNMSPEDSSIYLCSAGHATGTNTEAFFGQGTRLTVV.

This chain joins TRBV20-1 and TRBJ2-5, with D maybe TRBD1 (6 bases). The tail of the sequence fits TRBJ2-4 better, so the J call may be wrong. This CDR3 has 15 residues. Germline values: CDR1 DFQATT, CDR2 SNEGSKA (reference sequence). The CDR3 spells CSARDLLTGRDIQYF. In nucleotides, the CDR3 is TGCAGTGCTAGAGATCTGTTGACAGGAAGAGACATTCAGTACTTC.

The chain combines TRBV20-1 with TRBJ2-1; D is unresolved. Germline V gene data show CDR1 as DFQATT and CDR2 as SNEGSKA (reference sequence). The V and J ends lost 2 bases and 10 bases respectively, with 12 bases between them. The length of the CDR3 is 12 residues. CDR3 nucleotides: TGCAGTGCTAGAACTAACGCCGGCGAGCAGTTCTTC. Its translation is CSARTNAGEQFF.

The J gene is TRBJ1-2, the V gene TRBV20-1; 8 bases are shared with TRBD1. J was trimmed by 8 bases and V by 5 bases; bases with no gene match: 13. The CDR3 is 14 amino acids. CDR1 and CDR2 (germline): DFQATT, SNEGSKA (reference sequence). In DNA, the CDR3 is TGCAGTGCTGGGGGGCAGGGGGCGCGTTCCGGCTACACCTTC. Encoded protein: CSAGGQGARSGYTF.

This clonotype was seen at least ten times. The chain couples TRBV29-1 to TRBJ1-2; tentative D call: TRBD1 (5 bases). Germline CDR1 is SQVTM and CDR2 is ANQGSEA. V was pared by 4 bases and J by 6 bases, with 18 bases between. The CDR3 loop spans 14 amino acids. CDR3 nucleotides: TGCAGCGTTGGGGCAGGGATAACTTCGGATGGCTACACCTTC. Its translation is CSVGAGITSDGYTF.

In regard to this clonotype: This may arise from a read error, as a much more abundant clone is one base away. V is TRBV7-2 and J is TRBJ1-1; TRBD1 might be the D (5 bases). The CDR3 sequence is 16 residues long. The V gene's germline CDR1 is SGHTA and CDR2 FQGNSA. V lost 0 bases, J lost 2 bases, and 13 bases lay in between. The CDR3 DNA follows: TGTGCCAGCAGCTTAGCGGGGCTTGGGGAAAACACTGAAGCTTTCTTT. This codes for CASSLAGLGENTEAFF.

V gene TRBV30 combines with J gene TRBJ1-1; D perhaps matches TRBD1 (6 bases). From germline, CDR1 is GTSNPN and CDR2 SVGIG (reference sequence). The V end was cut by 4 bases, the J end by 7 bases, with 10 bases between. The CDR3 is made up of 11 amino acids. The CDR3: CAWNLGGEAFF. The CDR3 DNA is TGTGCCTGGAATTTAGGGGGTGAAGCTTTCTTT.

This clonotype was seen just once. The V gene is TRBV13, the J gene TRBJ2-5, with 9 nucleotides matching TRBD2. This CDR3 contains 17 residues. Germline V gene data show CDR1 as PRHDT and CDR2 as FYEKMQ (reference sequence). Trimming cost V 0 bases and J 5 bases; bases outside gene matches: 10. CDR3 region: CASSLGQAGGPSETQYF. CDR3 sequence (DNA): TGTGCCAGCAGCTTAGGACAGGCGGGAGGGCCGTCGGAGACCCAGTACTTC.

This clonotype has ten or more counts. One end of the junction does not line up with germline, which may come from a read error. The chain recombines TRBV5-1 with TRBJ2-1, with TRBD2 as a possible D gene (5 bases). This CDR3 contains 14 residues. Germline V gene lookup returns CDR1 SGHRS and CDR2 YFSETQ. CDR3 sequence (DNA): TGTGCCAGCAGTTTGGCGGGCTCCTACAATGAGCAGTTCTTC. As protein: CASSLAGSYNEQFF.

The sample holds a few counts of this clonotype. The chain joins TRBV2 to TRBJ2-1; D unresolved. The germline CDR1 and CDR2 sequences are SNHLY and FYNNEI. This CDR3 contains 15 residues. Trimming pared 3 bases from V and 0 bases from J, leaving 9 bases between. CDR3 sequence reads: CASSDWGSSYNEQFF. The DNA for the CDR3 is TGTGCCAGCAGTGACTGGGGAAGCTCCTACAATGAGCAGTTCTTC.

V is TRBV5-1 and J is TRBJ1-4, with a weak D call TRBD1 (5 bases). Trimming took off 0 bases at V and 8 bases at J, with 14 bases between the two ends. Germline CDR1 SGHRS, CDR2 YFSETQ. This CDR3 comprises 15 residues. CDR3 sequence: CASSLALRRDEKLFF. The CDR3 coding sequence is TGCGCCAGCAGCTTGGCCTTAAGGAGGGACGAAAAACTGTTTTTT.

This chain links TRBV5-6 with TRBJ2-3, with D unresolved. V shed 0 bases and J shed 8 bases, with 7 bases lying between them. CDR1 and CDR2 (germline): SGHDT, YYEEEE. CDR3 size: 12 residues. This CDR3 is CASSLDQLTQYF. The CDR3 nucleotides are TGTGCCAGCAGCTTGGATCAGCTTACGCAGTATTTT.

This chain connects TRBV25-1 to TRBJ2-7, with D uncertain. The CDR3 contains 13 residues. CDR1 is MGHDK, CDR2 SYGVNS, per germline. The germline V and J ends were trimmed by 2 bases and 5 bases, with 10 bases remaining between them. The CDR3 region has the DNA TGTGCCAGCAGTGAAAACAGTGTCCACGAGCAGTACTTC. This sequence encodes CASSENSVHEQYF.

The chain links TRBV27 to TRBJ2-3; D remains ambiguous. The CDR3 has 15 residues. Looked up from germline, CDR1 is MNHEY and CDR2 is SMNVEV (reference sequence). V was shortened by 4 bases and J by 3 bases, with 14 bases between the two germline ends. DNA for the CDR3: TGTGCCAGCAGTTCTGTAGGAGAATCGACAGATACGCAGTATTTT. It is translated as CASSSVGESTDTQYF.

V and J are TRBV5-6 and TRBJ2-1; TRBD2 matches 9 bases. CDR1 and CDR2 from the germline V gene are SGHDT and YYEEEE. Losses at the gene ends were 5 bases for V and 8 bases for J; bases not matched to a gene: 8. The CDR3 length is 14 residues. The CDR3 region has the DNA TGTGCCAGCAGGAGGCGGGAGGGCCGTGATGAGCAGTTCTTC. Translated: CASRRREGRDEQFF.

V usage is TRBV27 and J usage is TRBJ2-1; D unresolved. The V gene lost 5 bases and the J gene lost 2 bases, with 16 bases spanning the gap. This CDR3 comprises 16 residues. Germline CDR1 reads MNHEY; CDR2 reads SMNVEV (reference sequence). CDR3 protein: CASSGRLTPPYNEQFF. DNA of the CDR3: TGTGCCAGCAGTGGCCGCCTCACTCCTCCCTACAATGAGCAGTTCTTC.